A selection of T cell receptor beta chains follows, all from one sample in a study of blood T cell repertoires in COVID-19. Sequenced by immunoSEQ multiplex PCR; TCRdb stores in-frame clones only, minus some. This table holds approximately 150,000 clones, 87% found once. Sequencing used peripheral blood. Source of these receptors: a woman aged 45-60 years with acute or convalescent COVID-19. Each CDR3 is given with its conserved first and last residue. A D gene is named only where the DNA matches it firmly. Expanded clones are given a class, and other clones once, few, many or no size at all.

d_gene	v_gene	j_gene	len	abundance	CDR3aa	CDR3nt
.	TRBV5-4	TRBJ2-7	15	.	CASSLDPQGSDEQYF	TGTGCCAGCAGCTTGGACCCCCAGGGGTCCGACGAGCAGTACTTC
TRBD1	TRBV6-1	TRBJ2-5	16	.	CASSVAPTGFKETQYF	TGTGCCAGCAGTGTTGCCCCGACAGGGTTTAAAGAGACCCAGTACTTC
TRBD2	TRBV11-2	TRBJ2-2	16	.	CASSFLAGALTGELFF	TGTGCCAGCAGCTTTCTAGCGGGGGCCCTAACCGGGGAGCTGTTTTTT
TRBD2	TRBV19	TRBJ2-3	16	.	CASSRPTSGSTDTQYF	TGTGCCAGTAGTAGACCGACTAGCGGAAGCACAGATACGCAGTATTTT
.	TRBV30	TRBJ2-7	13	.	CAWSETYTYEQYF	TGTGCCTGGAGTGAGACATATACCTACGAGCAGTACTTC
TRBD1	TRBV5-1	TRBJ2-7	15	.	CASSLEDTGVHEQYF	TGCGCCAGCAGCTTGGAGGATACAGGGGTTCACGAGCAGTACTTC
.	TRBV4-1	TRBJ1-4	15	.	CASSQAGGENEKLFF	TGCGCCAGCAGCCAAGCGGGGGGGGAGAATGAAAAACTGTTTTTT
TRBD2	TRBV7-3	TRBJ2-1	16	.	CASSFRLAGAYNEQFF	TGTGCCAGCAGCTTCCGACTAGCGGGAGCCTACAATGAGCAGTTCTTC
TRBD1	TRBV2	TRBJ1-5	14	few	CASRNRQGNQPQHF	TGTGCCAGCAGGAACAGACAGGGAAATCAGCCCCAGCATTTT
TRBD1	TRBV7-9	TRBJ2-3	13	.	CASNYRGDDTQYF	TGTGCCAGCAATTACAGGGGTGATGATACGCAGTATTTT
.	TRBV10-2	TRBJ2-6	19	.	CASSEKRGGRSSGANVLTF	TGCGCCAGCAGTGAAAAAAGGGGGGGGCGGAGCTCTGGGGCCAACGTCCTGACTTTC
TRBD1	TRBV2	TRBJ2-4	15	.	CASREDWTGPYIQYF	TGTGCCAGCAGGGAAGACTGGACAGGGCCGTACATTCAGTACTTC
.	TRBV7-9	TRBJ1-2	11	many	CASSTSVGYTF	TGTGCCAGCAGCACCTCGGTAGGCTACACCTTC
TRBD1	TRBV30	TRBJ1-2	15	.	CAWSLRGGANYGYTF	TGTGCCTGGAGTCTCAGAGGGGGCGCGAACTATGGCTACACCTTC
.	TRBV2	TRBJ2-5	11	.	CARQGLETQYF	TGTGCCAGACAGGGCTTGGAGACCCAGTACTTC
TRBD1	TRBV15	TRBJ2-7	14	.	CATSRRGTGKEQYF	TGTGCCACCAGCAGGCGGGGGACAGGGAAGGAGCAGTACTTC
TRBD1	TRBV4-1	TRBJ2-2	14	.	CASSQGQGTGELFF	TGCGCCAGCAGCCAAGGACAGGGCACCGGGGAGCTGTTTTTT
.	TRBV12-3/TRBV12-4	TRBJ2-3	12	.	CASKQEGDTQYF	TGTGCCAGCAAACAGGAAGGGGATACGCAGTATTTT
.	TRBV12-5	TRBJ1-2	15	.	CASGLRDGLVAGYTF	TGTGCTAGTGGTTTGCGCGACGGGTTAGTGGCTGGCTACACCTTC
TRBD1	TRBV6-5	TRBJ1-3	15	.	CASSPTGHTGNTIYF	TGTGCCAGCAGTCCGACAGGGCATACTGGAAACACCATATATTTT
TRBD1	TRBV6-5	TRBJ1-5	14	.	CASRGQGDNQPQHF	TGTGCCAGCAGAGGACAGGGTGATAATCAGCCCCAGCATTTT
.	TRBV11-3	TRBJ2-2	17	.	CASSPRAGLIGTGELFF	TGTGCCAGCAGCCCCCGGGCGGGATTGATCGGCACCGGGGAGCTGTTTTTT
.	TRBV5-1	TRBJ1-2	17	.	CASSLGQPSPSNYGYTF	TGCGCCAGCAGCTTGGGACAACCCTCTCCCTCTAACTATGGCTACACCTTC
TRBD1	TRBV18	TRBJ2-7	14	.	CASSTRDRVGEQYF	TGTGCCAGCTCAACTCGGGACAGGGTGGGTGAGCAGTACTTC
TRBD1	TRBV24-1	TRBJ2-3	17	.	CATSDLLGDRGTDTQYF	TGTGCCACCAGTGATTTGCTCGGGGACAGGGGAACAGATACGCAGTATTTT
TRBD2	TRBV27	TRBJ2-2	16	.	CASTPLAAAGTGELFF	TGTGCCAGCACTCCTCTAGCGGCGGCGGGGACCGGGGAGCTGTTTTTT
.	TRBV19	TRBJ2-2	14	.	CASSTRGTAGELFF	TGTGCCAGTAGTACAAGGGGAACCGCCGGGGAGCTGTTTTTT
.	TRBV7-2	TRBJ2-3	14	.	CASSPLSGPDTQYF	TGTGCCAGCAGCCCCCTGAGCGGACCAGATACGCAGTATTTT
TRBD1	TRBV7-3	TRBJ2-3	15	.	CASSLSTGETDTQYF	TGTGCCAGCAGCTTAAGTACAGGGGAGACAGATACGCAGTATTTT
.	TRBV4-1	TRBJ1-6	17	few	CASSQGGRSSYNSPLHF	TGCGCCAGCAGCCAGGGGGGTCGCAGCTCCTATAATTCACCCCTCCACTTT
.	TRBV30	TRBJ1-1	13	.	CAWSLQANTEAFF	TGTGCCTGGAGTTTACAGGCCAACACTGAAGCTTTCTTT
TRBD1	TRBV19	TRBJ1-4	15	.	CASSLTGGWGEKLFF	TGTGCCAGTAGTCTAACAGGGGGCTGGGGCGAAAAACTGTTTTTT
.	TRBV11-2	TRBJ1-2	14	.	CASTTGLVNYGYTF	TGTGCCAGCACCACGGGTTTGGTCAACTATGGCTACACCTTC
TRBD1	TRBV7-2	TRBJ2-1	17	once	CASSLRDPGQAHNEQFF	TGTGCCAGCAGCTTACGAGATCCGGGACAGGCCCACAATGAGCAGTTCTTC
TRBD1	TRBV28	TRBJ2-7	14	few	CASRVTGQTYEQYF	TGTGCCAGCAGGGTGACAGGGCAGACGTACGAGCAGTACTTC
TRBD1	TRBV24-1	TRBJ1-2	18	.	CATSDSKGTGLPLAGYTF	TGTGCCACCAGTGATTCGAAGGGGACAGGGCTTCCTCTAGCTGGCTACACCTTC
TRBD1	TRBV13	TRBJ1-1	14	.	CASSSGQMNTEAFF	TGTGCCAGCAGCTCGGGACAGATGAACACTGAAGCTTTCTTT
.	TRBV7-9	TRBJ1-3	15	.	CASSRGGREGNTIYF	TGTGCCAGCAGCCGAGGAGGACGGGAGGGAAACACCATATATTTT
TRBD1	TRBV7-9	TRBJ1-4	14	.	CASSQLRGNEKLFF	TGTGCCAGCAGCCAGCTCAGGGGGAATGAAAAACTGTTTTTT
.	TRBV6-5	TRBJ1-2	11	.	CASRAGFGYTF	TGTGCCAGCAGGGCAGGGTTCGGCTACACCTTC
TRBD1	TRBV10-2	TRBJ1-2	13	.	CASGDRLDYGYTF	TGCGCCAGCGGGGACAGGTTGGACTATGGCTACACCTTC
TRBD1	TRBV10-3	TRBJ2-3	13	.	CAISETGVDTQYF	TGTGCCATCAGTGAAACAGGGGTGGATACGCAGTATTTT
.	TRBV19	TRBJ1-5	15	.	CASSIGRHSNQPQHF	TGTGCCAGTAGTATAGGTAGACATAGCAATCAGCCCCAGCATTTT
TRBD2	TRBV7-2	TRBJ2-7	14	.	CASSLSGSLYEQYF	TGTGCCAGCAGCTTGAGCGGGAGTTTATACGAGCAGTACTTC
TRBD1	TRBV11-3	TRBJ1-1	12	.	CASPRQGVQAFF	TGTGCCAGTCCGCGACAGGGGGTCCAAGCTTTCTTT
TRBD1	TRBV4-1	TRBJ2-7	14	once	CASSRDRDNYEQYF	TGCGCCAGCAGCCGAGACAGGGACAACTACGAGCAGTACTTC
.	TRBV15	TRBJ2-4	14	.	CATSSPLAKNIQYF	TGTGCCACCAGCAGTCCACTAGCCAAAAACATTCAGTACTTC
TRBD2	TRBV2	TRBJ2-5	15	.	CASLGAGGSQETQYF	TGTGCCAGCCTTGGAGCGGGGGGTTCCCAAGAGACCCAGTACTTC
.	TRBV6-5	TRBJ1-1	13	.	CASSLPGVQEAFF	TGTGCCAGCAGTTTACCCGGGGTACAAGAGGCTTTCTTT
TRBD1	TRBV6-5	TRBJ1-5	15	.	CASSRSGTGEQPQHF	TGTGCCAGCAGCAGATCCGGGACAGGGGAACAGCCCCAGCATTTT
.	TRBV7-3	TRBJ2-3	13	.	CASSLQGRDTQYF	TGTGCCAGCAGCTTACAGGGTAGGGATACGCAGTATTTT
.	TRBV11-2	TRBJ1-6	15	.	CASSPRGTIASPLHF	TGTGCCAGCAGCCCGCGGGGGACGATAGCTTCACCCCTCCACTTT
.	TRBV18	TRBJ2-7	13	.	CASSPTDSYEQYF	TGTGCCAGCTCACCAACAGATTCATACGAGCAGTACTTC
.	TRBV7-8	TRBJ2-7	13	.	CASSFRVSYEQYF	TGTGCCAGCAGCTTCAGGGTTTCCTACGAGCAGTACTTC
.	TRBV28	TRBJ1-5	17	.	CASSSTQGLYSNQPQHF	TGTGCCAGCAGTAGTACTCAGGGACTCTATAGCAATCAGCCCCAGCATTTT
TRBD1	TRBV24-1	TRBJ1-6	15	.	CATSDAGTVNSPLHF	TGTGCCACCAGTGATGCCGGGACAGTGAATTCACCCCTCCACTTT
.	TRBV30	TRBJ1-1	13	.	CAWSGRRLTEAFF	TGTGCCTGGAGTGGTCGCAGGCTCACTGAAGCTTTCTTT
.	TRBV3-1/TRBV3-2	TRBJ2-1	16	.	CASSQAGQHQYNEQFF	TGTGCCAGCAGCCAGGCTGGGCAGCACCAGTACAATGAGCAGTTCTTC
TRBD1	TRBV12-5	TRBJ2-3	14	.	CASGFQGETDTQYF	TGTGCTAGTGGTTTCCAGGGGGAAACAGATACGCAGTATTTT